The following is a TCR beta chain sequence with its context. A library of TCRbeta sequences, prepared with unique molecular identifiers, was generated. TCRdb fed the PCR reads into MiXCR, producing one record per CDR3 protein. This sample carries hundreds of thousands of distinct CDR3 sequences, about 15% of them seen once, and the ten largest clones take about 4.6%. The data derive from a study of T-cell reconstitution after alpha-beta-depleted transplantation in children. Germline V gives CDR1 DFQATT, CDR2 SNEGSKA (reference sequence). The V end was cut by 4 bases, the J end by 6 bases, with 19 bases between. The length of the CDR3 is 14 residues.

Material: PBMCs, mostly from graft donor cells, obtained 360 days after TCRalphabeta/CD19-depleted stem cell transplant. The V call is TRBV20-1, the J call TRBJ2-7; no firm D call. The sequence derives from a male patient aged 5 to 17 who had a stem cell transplant for acute lymphoblastic leukemia, so the T cells may come from the graft donor. The CDR3 spells CSATTDGFWGEQYF. The CDR3 DNA follows: TGCAGTGCTACAACGGACGGATTTTGGGGCGAGCAGTACTTC.